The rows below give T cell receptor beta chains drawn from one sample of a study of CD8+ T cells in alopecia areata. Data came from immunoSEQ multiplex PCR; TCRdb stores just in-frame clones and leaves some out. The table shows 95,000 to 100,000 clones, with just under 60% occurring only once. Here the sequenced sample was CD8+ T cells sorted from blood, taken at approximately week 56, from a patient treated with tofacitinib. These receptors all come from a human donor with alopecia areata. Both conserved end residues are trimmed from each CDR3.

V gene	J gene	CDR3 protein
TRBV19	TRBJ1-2	ASSMREYGYT
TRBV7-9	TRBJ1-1	ASSPTENTEAF
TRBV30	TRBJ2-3	AWSVGAGGTDTQY
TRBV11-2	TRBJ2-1	ASSLIRNEQF
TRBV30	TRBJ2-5	AWSVGAGGPQETQY
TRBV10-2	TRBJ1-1	ASRTTGGTEAF
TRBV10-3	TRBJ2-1	AIGGSGRNEQF
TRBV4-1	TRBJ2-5	ASSQAPPEAEGSQY
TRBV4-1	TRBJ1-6	ASSQTTGGLDSPLH
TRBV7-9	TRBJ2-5	ASSPTGTGVETQY
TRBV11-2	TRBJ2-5	ASSPRQGGYQETQY
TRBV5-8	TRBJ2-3	ASSLGQGADTQY
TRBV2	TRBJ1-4	ASRGTENEKLF
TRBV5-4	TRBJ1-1	ASSLNTEAF
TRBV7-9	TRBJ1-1	ASSLDSEAF
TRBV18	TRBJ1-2	ASSPPDRADGYT
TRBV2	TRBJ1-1	ASSPPPRGAEAF
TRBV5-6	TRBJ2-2	ASSYTGELF
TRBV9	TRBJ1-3	ASSLASGGALGNTIY
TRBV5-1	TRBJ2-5	ASSLTAERAQETQY
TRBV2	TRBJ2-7	ASIVGQASYEQY
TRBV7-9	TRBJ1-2	ASSFTDFYGYT